Described below is a single T cell receptor (beta chain) sequence and its context. The CDR3 sequence is 13 residues long. V was pared by 5 bases and J by 9 bases, with 14 bases between. Germline V gives CDR1 MNHEY, CDR2 SVGEGT. Profiled with immunoSEQ multiplex PCR; TCRdb holds only in-frame clones, not every one. The table records 150,000 to 200,000 clones, 75% to 80% of them present only once. This sample was included in a study of blood T cell repertoires in COVID-19. Overall study: COVID-19 samples from acute and convalescent phases originated in the United States, Italy and Spain. T cells, B-cell-depleted T cells, or PBMCs provided the cDNA or gDNA that served as material.

This chain connects TRBV6-2 or TRBV6-3 to TRBJ1-5; tentative D call: TRBD1 (5 bases). Sequencing used peripheral blood. This clonotype was sampled from a woman aged 70-85 years with acute or convalescent COVID-19. The CDR3 DNA is TGTGCCAGCAGTGGCAGTGGGGGGGGGCCCCAGCATTTT. Translation gives CASSGSGGGPQHF.